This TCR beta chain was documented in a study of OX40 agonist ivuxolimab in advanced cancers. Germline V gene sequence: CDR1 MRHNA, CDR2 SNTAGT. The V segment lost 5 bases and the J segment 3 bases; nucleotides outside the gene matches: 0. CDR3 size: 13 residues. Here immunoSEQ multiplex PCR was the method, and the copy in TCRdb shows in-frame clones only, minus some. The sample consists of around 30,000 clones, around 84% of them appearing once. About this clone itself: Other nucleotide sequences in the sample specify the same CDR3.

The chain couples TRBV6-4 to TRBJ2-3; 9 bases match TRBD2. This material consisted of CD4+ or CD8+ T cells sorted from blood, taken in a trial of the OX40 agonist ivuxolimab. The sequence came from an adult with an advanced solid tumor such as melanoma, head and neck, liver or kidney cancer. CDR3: CASSTSGTDTQYF. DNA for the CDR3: TGTGCCAGCAGTACTAGCGGGACAGATACGCAGTATTTT.